These T cell receptor beta chains were read from a single sample in a study of T cells after yellow fever vaccination. TCRdb re-called the 5' RACE reads with MiXCR, one entry per CDR3 protein. The sample contains about 210,000 distinct CDR3 sequences, approximately 6.8% of which appear only once. The sequenced sample was CD4+ T cells sorted from PBMCs, obtained on the day of the yellow fever booster vaccination. The receptor source for this set is a man aged 25-40 years who received the YFV17D yellow fever vaccine. Each CDR3 is given with its conserved first and last residue. The order of the fields is clone size, V gene, J gene, D gene, CDR3 DNA, CDR3 protein. The D gene is left open where the match is weak. Clone size is given for some rows only: seen once, a few or many times, or a class if the clone is expanded.

clone_size: many
v_call: TRBV18
j_call: TRBJ2-7
d_call: TRBD2
cdr3_nt: TGTGCCAGCTCACCCATTAGCGGGAGAGGGACCTACGAGCAGTACTTC
cdr3_aa: CASSPISGRGTYEQYF

clone_size: many
v_call: TRBV29-1
j_call: TRBJ2-7
d_call: -
cdr3_nt: TGCAGCGCCGCCCGGGGGGCGGGATACGAGCAGTACTTC
cdr3_aa: CSAARGAGYEQYF

clone_size: many
v_call: TRBV24-1
j_call: TRBJ2-3
d_call: TRBD2
cdr3_nt: TGTGCCACCAGTGATTTAACTAGCGGGAGTGCAGATACGCAGTATTTT
cdr3_aa: CATSDLTSGSADTQYF

clone_size: -
v_call: TRBV19
j_call: TRBJ2-5
d_call: -
cdr3_nt: TGTGCCAGTAGTATGGGCGGAGAGACCCAGTACTTC
cdr3_aa: CASSMGGETQYF

clone_size: -
v_call: TRBV5-1
j_call: TRBJ2-7
d_call: -
cdr3_nt: TGCGCCAGCAGCTGGGCGGACAGCTCTCGCTACGAGCAGTACTTC
cdr3_aa: CASSWADSSRYEQYF

clone_size: few
v_call: TRBV12-3/TRBV12-4
j_call: TRBJ2-7
d_call: -
cdr3_nt: TGTGCCAGCAGTTTTAGCAGGGCTGCAAACGAGCAGTACTTC
cdr3_aa: CASSFSRAANEQYF

clone_size: -
v_call: TRBV10-3
j_call: TRBJ2-1
d_call: -
cdr3_nt: TGTGCCCACCGGAGTAGCTCCTACAATGAGCAGTTCTTC
cdr3_aa: CAHRSSSYNEQFF

clone_size: few
v_call: TRBV20-1
j_call: TRBJ2-7
d_call: -
cdr3_nt: TGCAGTGCACGGACATCCTACTACGAGCAGTACTTC
cdr3_aa: CSARTSYYEQYF

clone_size: -
v_call: TRBV7-3
j_call: TRBJ2-3
d_call: TRBD2
cdr3_nt: TGTGCCAGCAGCTTAGGACTAGCGGGAGTAGGGAATACGCAGTATTTT
cdr3_aa: CASSLGLAGVGNTQYF

clone_size: -
v_call: TRBV23-1
j_call: TRBJ2-4
d_call: TRBD1
cdr3_nt: TGCGCCAGCAGTCAAAACAGGGGAAGAAACAAAAACATTCAGTACTTC
cdr3_aa: CASSQNRGRNKNIQYF

clone_size: few
v_call: TRBV4-3
j_call: TRBJ2-2
d_call: -
cdr3_nt: TGCGCCAGCAGCCAAGGCCCTGGGAGGACCGGGGAGCTGTTTTTT
cdr3_aa: CASSQGPGRTGELFF

clone_size: few
v_call: TRBV5-1
j_call: TRBJ1-6
d_call: -
cdr3_nt: TGCGCCAGCAGCTTGGCCTCAGGGAGCAATTCACCCCTCCACTTT
cdr3_aa: CASSLASGSNSPLHF

clone_size: many
v_call: TRBV12-3/TRBV12-4
j_call: TRBJ1-1
d_call: TRBD1
cdr3_nt: TGTGCCAGCAGCGACAGGGTTACTGAAGCTTTCTTT
cdr3_aa: CASSDRVTEAFF

clone_size: few
v_call: TRBV20-1
j_call: TRBJ1-2
d_call: -
cdr3_nt: TGCAGTGCTCGCCGCGCCTATGGCTACACCTTC
cdr3_aa: CSARRAYGYTF

clone_size: once
v_call: TRBV30
j_call: TRBJ2-3
d_call: -
cdr3_nt: TGTGCCTGGAGTACGGGAGTCGGCACAGATACGCAGTATTTT
cdr3_aa: CAWSTGVGTDTQYF

clone_size: few
v_call: TRBV5-1
j_call: TRBJ2-1
d_call: TRBD2
cdr3_nt: TGCGCCAGCAGCTTGCAGACTAGCGGGAGTTACAATGAGCAGTTCTTC
cdr3_aa: CASSLQTSGSYNEQFF

clone_size: few
v_call: TRBV23-1
j_call: TRBJ2-2
d_call: TRBD1
cdr3_nt: TGCGCCAGCACCCGGGGACAGTCCGCGAACACCGGGGAGCTGTTTTTT
cdr3_aa: CASTRGQSANTGELFF

clone_size: many
v_call: TRBV29-1
j_call: TRBJ1-1
d_call: -
cdr3_nt: TGCAGCGTAAGAAAGGGGGTCACTGAAGCTTTCTTT
cdr3_aa: CSVRKGVTEAFF

clone_size: -
v_call: TRBV5-5
j_call: TRBJ2-5
d_call: -
cdr3_nt: TGTGCCAGCAGCCTAACGGACAGCCCGCCGGGGACCCAGTACTTC
cdr3_aa: CASSLTDSPPGTQYF

clone_size: -
v_call: TRBV12-3/TRBV12-4
j_call: TRBJ2-1
d_call: -
cdr3_nt: TGTGCCAGCAGTTTCGGGGCAGCCCCTGGGTTCTTC
cdr3_aa: CASSFGAAPGFF

clone_size: -
v_call: TRBV25-1
j_call: TRBJ2-5
d_call: -
cdr3_nt: TGTGCCAGCCTGGGACCGGGACGTCAAGAGACCCAGTACTTC
cdr3_aa: CASLGPGRQETQYF

clone_size: few
v_call: TRBV20-1
j_call: TRBJ2-2
d_call: -
cdr3_nt: TGCAGTGCTCCAATTTCGGGGAAGGGGCGGACCGGGGAGCTGTTTTTT
cdr3_aa: CSAPISGKGRTGELFF

clone_size: -
v_call: TRBV5-1
j_call: TRBJ2-3
d_call: TRBD2
cdr3_nt: TGCGCCAGCAGCTTAGCACTAGCGGCCACAGATACGCAGTATTTT
cdr3_aa: CASSLALAATDTQYF

clone_size: -
v_call: TRBV20-1
j_call: TRBJ2-3
d_call: -
cdr3_nt: TGCAGTGTCATTCCGGGACTTCGCACAGATACGCAGTATTTT
cdr3_aa: CSVIPGLRTDTQYF

clone_size: many
v_call: TRBV20-1
j_call: TRBJ2-7
d_call: TRBD2
cdr3_nt: TGCAGTGCAGCGGGAGCAGGGGACCCCTACGAGCAGTACTTC
cdr3_aa: CSAAGAGDPYEQYF

clone_size: few
v_call: TRBV6-2/TRBV6-3
j_call: TRBJ2-1
d_call: -
cdr3_nt: TGTGCCAGCAAAAACAGAGGCAATGAGCAGTTCTTC
cdr3_aa: CASKNRGNEQFF

clone_size: many
v_call: TRBV19
j_call: TRBJ1-1
d_call: -
cdr3_nt: TGTGCCAGTACGGGCAGGGAACGTACTGAAGCTTTCTTT
cdr3_aa: CASTGRERTEAFF

clone_size: many
v_call: TRBV20-1
j_call: TRBJ2-5
d_call: -
cdr3_nt: TGCAGTGCTAGAATCCCCACAGGCCTGCAAGAGACCCAGTACTTC
cdr3_aa: CSARIPTGLQETQYF

clone_size: few
v_call: TRBV7-2
j_call: TRBJ2-7
d_call: -
cdr3_nt: TGTGCCAGCAGCTTTGGGACCACCTCTTACGAGCAGTACTTC
cdr3_aa: CASSFGTTSYEQYF

clone_size: -
v_call: TRBV6-1
j_call: TRBJ2-7
d_call: -
cdr3_nt: TGTGCCAGCAGGCTAGGACAGAGAAGCTACGAGCAGTACTTC
cdr3_aa: CASRLGQRSYEQYF

clone_size: few
v_call: TRBV6-2/TRBV6-3
j_call: TRBJ2-1
d_call: -
cdr3_nt: TGTGCCAGCAGTTACAAAGCCAATGAGCAGTTCTTC
cdr3_aa: CASSYKANEQFF

clone_size: many
v_call: TRBV12-3/TRBV12-4
j_call: TRBJ1-5
d_call: -
cdr3_nt: TGTGCCAGCAGTCGTGGGGGTCCCCAGCATTTT
cdr3_aa: CASSRGGPQHF

clone_size: -
v_call: TRBV5-1
j_call: TRBJ2-7
d_call: -
cdr3_nt: TGCGCCAGCAGCTTTGAGGGACACTCCTACGAGCAGTACTTC
cdr3_aa: CASSFEGHSYEQYF

clone_size: many
v_call: TRBV4-3
j_call: TRBJ2-1
d_call: TRBD1
cdr3_nt: TGCGCCAGCAGCCATGACCGCGACAGGGAGTACAATGAGCAGTTCTTC
cdr3_aa: CASSHDRDREYNEQFF

clone_size: few
v_call: TRBV20-1
j_call: TRBJ2-1
d_call: -
cdr3_nt: TGCAGTGCTAGGGAGGGGGGCCCTGACAATGAGCAGTTCTTC
cdr3_aa: CSAREGGPDNEQFF

clone_size: -
v_call: TRBV11-2
j_call: TRBJ1-4
d_call: -
cdr3_nt: TGTGCCAGCAGCTTAGAAACGAAGGAAAAACTGTTTTTT
cdr3_aa: CASSLETKEKLFF

clone_size: few
v_call: TRBV7-9
j_call: TRBJ2-3
d_call: -
cdr3_nt: TGTGCCAGCAGTTCGATGAACACAGATACGCAGTATTTT
cdr3_aa: CASSSMNTDTQYF

clone_size: many
v_call: TRBV7-2
j_call: TRBJ2-4
d_call: -
cdr3_nt: TGTGCCAGCAGCTTATCCGCCTTGGCCAAAAACATTCAGTACTTC
cdr3_aa: CASSLSALAKNIQYF

clone_size: -
v_call: TRBV20-1
j_call: TRBJ1-1
d_call: -
cdr3_nt: TGCAGTGCTAGCTGGGCGAACACTGAAGCTTTCTTT
cdr3_aa: CSASWANTEAFF

clone_size: many
v_call: TRBV3-1
j_call: TRBJ2-7
d_call: TRBD1
cdr3_nt: TGTGCCAGCAGCCAAGGATTACAGGGGTACTACGAGCAGTACTTC
cdr3_aa: CASSQGLQGYYEQYF

clone_size: few
v_call: TRBV20-1
j_call: TRBJ2-3
d_call: TRBD2
cdr3_nt: TGCAGTCTCCGAGGGATGGGGCTAGCGGAATTATTAGATACGCAGTATTTT
cdr3_aa: CSLRGMGLAELLDTQYF

clone_size: many
v_call: TRBV4-2
j_call: TRBJ1-1
d_call: -
cdr3_nt: TGTGCCAGCAGCCTGGGGGATCGGGGGAACACTGAAGCTTTCTTT
cdr3_aa: CASSLGDRGNTEAFF

clone_size: few
v_call: TRBV10-3
j_call: TRBJ2-1
d_call: TRBD2
cdr3_nt: TGTGCCATTTCAGGACCTATAGCGGGAGGGTACAATGAGCAGTTCTTC
cdr3_aa: CAISGPIAGGYNEQFF

clone_size: -
v_call: TRBV6-6
j_call: TRBJ2-5
d_call: -
cdr3_nt: TGTGCCAGCAGGTCTACCCAAGAGGCCCAGTACTTC
cdr3_aa: CASRSTQEAQYF

clone_size: -
v_call: TRBV7-2
j_call: TRBJ2-1
d_call: -
cdr3_nt: TGTGCCAGCAGCTTAGCGTTGGGGGAGCAGTTCTTC
cdr3_aa: CASSLALGEQFF

clone_size: -
v_call: TRBV11-1
j_call: TRBJ2-1
d_call: -
cdr3_nt: TGTGCCAGCAGCCCCCCGGCTAGTTCCTCAGGTCGACTAAGCTCCTACAATGAGCAGTTCTTC
cdr3_aa: CASSPPASSSGRLSSYNEQFF

clone_size: few
v_call: TRBV19
j_call: TRBJ2-7
d_call: -
cdr3_nt: TGTGCCAGTAGTACGGACTCCCAGAGCTCCTACGAGCAGTACTTC
cdr3_aa: CASSTDSQSSYEQYF

clone_size: many
v_call: TRBV6-6
j_call: TRBJ2-1
d_call: -
cdr3_nt: TGTGCCAGCAGTGCAGTAGATGAGCAGTTCTTC
cdr3_aa: CASSAVDEQFF

clone_size: few
v_call: TRBV7-9
j_call: TRBJ2-7
d_call: -
cdr3_nt: TGTGCCAGCAGCTTAGAGGATGGAACAGGCGCCTACGAGCAGTACTTC
cdr3_aa: CASSLEDGTGAYEQYF

clone_size: many
v_call: TRBV10-2
j_call: TRBJ2-1
d_call: TRBD2
cdr3_nt: TGCGCCAGCAGTTTAGCGGGAGTTTACGGCAATGAGCAGTTCTTC
cdr3_aa: CASSLAGVYGNEQFF

clone_size: few
v_call: TRBV20-1
j_call: TRBJ1-6
d_call: TRBD1
cdr3_nt: TGCAGTGCTAAGAGCACAGGGGGCTATAATTCACCCCTCCACTTT
cdr3_aa: CSAKSTGGYNSPLHF

clone_size: many
v_call: TRBV12-3/TRBV12-4
j_call: TRBJ2-1
d_call: -
cdr3_nt: TGTGCCAGCAGTTTTAGGGCCCTTACCTATAGCAATGAGCAGTTCTTC
cdr3_aa: CASSFRALTYSNEQFF

clone_size: few
v_call: TRBV4-3
j_call: TRBJ2-5
d_call: -
cdr3_nt: TGCGCCAGCAGCCAGGGAATTCGAAAGCAAGAGACCCAGTACTTC
cdr3_aa: CASSQGIRKQETQYF

clone_size: many
v_call: TRBV10-3
j_call: TRBJ2-1
d_call: -
cdr3_nt: TGTGCCATCAGTGAGCCAGCAAAGGAGTGGCAGTTCTTC
cdr3_aa: CAISEPAKEWQFF

clone_size: many
v_call: TRBV5-4
j_call: TRBJ2-5
d_call: -
cdr3_nt: TGTGCCAGCAGCTCGGGACAGCGGGACGGTGGAAAGACCCAGTACTTC
cdr3_aa: CASSSGQRDGGKTQYF

clone_size: -
v_call: TRBV10-3
j_call: TRBJ2-7
d_call: TRBD2
cdr3_nt: TGTGCCATCAGTGAGTTGAGGACTAGCGGGAGGGCCTACGAGCAGTACTTC
cdr3_aa: CAISELRTSGRAYEQYF

clone_size: -
v_call: TRBV20-1
j_call: TRBJ2-1
d_call: TRBD1
cdr3_nt: TGCAGTGCTAGAGAAGGGACAGATACCTACAATGAGCAGTTCTTC
cdr3_aa: CSAREGTDTYNEQFF

clone_size: few
v_call: TRBV20-1
j_call: TRBJ2-3
d_call: TRBD2
cdr3_nt: TGCAGTGCTTCCGGGACTAGTCTTTGGTATTTT
cdr3_aa: CSASGTSLWYF

clone_size: -
v_call: TRBV12-3/TRBV12-4
j_call: TRBJ2-2
d_call: -
cdr3_nt: TGTGCCAGCAGTTCGGGACGCCTGACCGGGGAGCTGTTTTTT
cdr3_aa: CASSSGRLTGELFF

clone_size: few
v_call: TRBV18
j_call: TRBJ2-1
d_call: TRBD1
cdr3_nt: TGTGCCAGCTCGTACGAGACAGGGGACAATGAGCAGTTCTTC
cdr3_aa: CASSYETGDNEQFF